This T cell receptor (beta chain) was sequenced for a study of cytomegalovirus exposure and HLA in healthy donors (dated by TCRdb to the late 2010s). Background on the whole study: According to an earlier analysis of 587 of the donors, some 180 million T cells yielded some 120 million unique TCR beta sequences and 276 Gb of sequence data. Genome-wide SNP genotypes for about 65% of the roughly 670 donors were used in a later genetic analysis, which treated that subset as a discovery cohort. A few DR-DQ haplotypes were treated as single units for association and clustering because of strong linkage in the cohort. To predict cytomegalovirus infection status, the study brought together high-throughput TCR immunosequencing, statistical association of individual TCRs with disease status, and machine learning. An early release that covered roughly 600 HLA-typed donors contained approximately 290 gigabases of sequencing data and 85 million to 100 million unique TCR sequences. The study aimed to test whether cataloging public T cell receptors could reveal signatures of past pathogen exposure. Typing coverage varied by locus: 629-630 donors for A, B, C, DRB1 and DQB1; under 550 for DQA1; nearly 610 for DPA1; roughly 470 for DPB1. Of the 398 genotyped donors, approximately 83% fell in the genetic ancestry cluster associated with self-reported Caucasian donors. The later analysis used no new phenotypic data to find candidate immune exposures, relying instead on TCR beta sequences and their occurrence across donors. Among roughly 400 genotyped donors of the cohort, an average of roughly 230,000 unique TCR beta nucleotide sequences was sequenced per donor, of which about 19% were non-productive. In an earlier analysis of 550 to 700 of the donors, high-throughput TCR beta sequencing was used to judge whether each TCR beta V gene segment behaved as functional or pseudogenic. In a later analysis, previously published TCR beta repertoires from 500 to 750 donors were re-analyzed and high-resolution HLA genotyping was added so that TCR occurrence patterns could be studied. Alongside the repertoire data, information on donor age, sex, ethnicity and CMV serostatus was compiled. Both class I and class II loci were covered by HLA typing, at four-digit resolution. Using immunosequencing, the study profiled T cell repertoires from 666 subjects and related those repertoires to cytomegalovirus serostatus. In addition to the first cohort of roughly 670 subjects, a separate validation cohort of over 90 different subjects was used. Every discovery cohort repertoire had been produced on one sequencing platform. The research as a whole found: In an earlier analysis of around 500 of the donors, most TCR beta V segments appeared in productive rearrangements about 90% or about 30% of the time, broadly matching IMGT annotations. In a later analysis, the rate of TCR association differed among HLA loci, with DRB1 alleles having the most associated TCRs and HLA-C alleles having the fewest. The earlier analysis of approximately 540 of the donors excluded some 15 rarely observed V segments, including chromosome 9 orphons, because counts were too low. Assigning TCR associations to individual alleles was difficult when HLA alleles, especially DR and DQ, strongly co-occurred. Because HLA typing was missing for some donors at each locus, association tests included only the typed subset. According to a later analysis, most CMV-associated TCR beta chains appeared to be HLA-restricted, and the HLA associations seemed to be driven largely by CMV exposure. Compared with the approximately 600-donor mean, donors in an Asian-associated ancestry cluster had fewer N-insertions in productive TCRs, according to a later genetic analysis. In both the original and validation cohorts, the classifier was reported to diagnose cytomegalovirus status with high specificity and sensitivity. V-gene and J-gene trimming of TCR beta chains was associated with a missense DCLRE1C variant in a later genetic analysis, and the association was replicated in an independent cohort. According to the authors, the approach could potentially be generalized to other disease states and immunological phenotypes. Because the 87-base-pair reads could not distinguish some IMGT-functional V segments, including TRBV6-2 and TRBV6-3, those segments were excluded. A cluster of highly shared sequence variants was judged likely to represent a technical artifact of the sequencing pipeline. Sequencing depth was assumed to be roughly uniform across donors in the presence/absence analyses, though that assumption may not hold. A further reported finding was that TCR beta sequences accurately predicted the HLA-A and HLA-B alleles for most subjects in the first cohort. The study listed 164 TCR beta chains as associated with cytomegalovirus. While some public TCRs were present in many individuals, most TCR sequences turned up only very rarely across donors. A few of the identified cytomegalovirus-associated TCR beta chains were confirmed in vitro to be specific for cytomegalovirus antigens. At a false discovery rate of 0.05, a later analysis linked under 20,000 TCR beta sequences to specific HLA alleles. In a later analysis, several top co-occurrence clusters were reported to appear linked to parvovirus B19, influenza, CMV and Epstein-Barr virus. In this cohort, only TCR beta chains were sequenced, and detectable features were limited by the absence of alpha or paired-chain data. Immune exposure information for the cohort was limited to CMV serostatus. Correlated functional status among segregating V segments might reflect linkage disequilibrium, but an unknown experimental factor could not be ruled out. In a later analysis, HLA-associated TCR beta chains showed more clonal expansion and lower generation probabilities than non-associated chains that were equally common.

The cohort consisted of fewer than 700 healthy bone marrow donors. At the time of sampling, every cohort member was nominally healthy, though immune exposures that went unrecorded were likely present. The donor was CMV seropositive and was included in the group of almost 300 seropositive cohort members. A peripheral blood sample was collected from each donor, and TCR beta sequencing was performed on peripheral blood mononuclear cells. The Qiagen DNeasy Blood Extraction Kit was used to extract genomic DNA from the blood cell samples. CDR1 SGHDT and CDR2 YYEEEE are derived from the germline V gene. Germline trimming: 0 bases from V, 8 bases from J; junction bases outside gene matches: 6. Measured from the cysteine to the phenylalanine, the CDR3 is 15 residues long. Only CDR3 DNA remains: 45 bases, in frame from the first base. The library was produced with the immunoSEQ multiplex PCR assay. For the multiplex PCR, a mixture combining 60 forward primers for TCR Vbeta segments and 13 reverse primers for TCR Jbeta segments was used. Amplification of the CDR3 region of rearranged TCR beta genes was performed with a multiplex PCR assay on genomic DNA. The Illumina HiSeq System was used to sequence the amplified TCR beta libraries as 87-base-pair reads. In the source study's methods: In a later analysis, tens of millions of unique TCR beta chains were counted across the 500 to 850 repertoires, and around 11 million of these chains were shared by at least two donors. To remove PCR and sequencing errors, raw reads were error-corrected and collapsed into unique sequences using a nearest-neighbor algorithm that merged closely related sequences. To assign V, D and J gene segments, CDR3 sequences were aligned to IMGT reference sequences. For a sequence to be retained, at least a six-nucleotide match to both a V gene segment and a J gene segment was required. A rearrangement counted as productive if the CDR3 had no stop codons and remained in frame with V and J, and every other rearrangement counted as non-productive. Following IMGT convention, CDR3 was defined as the stretch from the second conserved V-encoded cysteine up to the conserved J-encoded phenylalanine. The earlier analysis of about 590 of the donors excluded sequences that lacked an unambiguous match to a single V gene segment. In an earlier analysis of several hundred of the donors, V segments were called functional above 56.7% productive rearrangements and were called segregating when the between-donor standard deviation exceeded 5%. A statistical classification framework was built for diagnosing cytomegalovirus status from the catalog of TCR beta chain sequences. A later analysis assigned V and J genes by comparing TCR nucleotide sequences with IMGT/GENE-DB human TR gene sequences. In a later analysis, CDR3 sequences and most-parsimonious VDJ recombination scenarios were assigned using the TCRdist pipeline. In a later analysis, each TCR beta chain was defined by its CDR3 amino acid sequence together with its V-gene family, and reads lacking a unique V-gene family were excluded. In a later analysis, approximately 590 highly shared, low-generation-probability nucleotide sequences were removed to address suspected cross-contamination and a sequencing artifact. In a later analysis, a clonal expansion index for each public chain was calculated from normalized within-repertoire ranks of inferred template counts. Generation probabilities in a later analysis came from a VDJ recombination model fitted to out-of-frame rearrangements, and those results were checked against IGoR. Hypergeometric tests were used in a later analysis to score TCR-TCR, TCR-HLA and TCR-CMV co-occurrence, with a repertoire-size bias correction applied to the TCR pairs. To estimate false discovery rates, a later analysis permuted the HLA or CMV assignments 20 times. In a later analysis, co-occurring TCRs were grouped using DBSCAN, with TCRdist sequence similarity added in when clustering inside HLA-allele-positive subsets. Repertoires with fewer than 30,000 or more than 120,000 public chains, plus five repertoires with anomalous nucleotide sharing, were excluded from co-occurrence clustering. TCRdb re-hosts the immuneACCESS table, in-frame sequences only. Its copies lack some clones; in the studies checked, an unresolved V gene accounts for under half of them, and the cause for the rest is not known. The V and J calls and clone size come from that table; D and trimming were worked out from the DNA. In all, the sample holds 85,000 to 130,000 clones, and around 72% of those were seen once. The top ten clonotypes cover approximately 14% of the sample.

Worth noting for this clone: Its antigen is still unknown. One base away there is no much larger clone; base qualities are not given.

The rearrangement joined TRBV5-6 to TRBJ1-4; a stretch of 8 junction bases matches TRBD1. This sequence originates from a male donor in good health and CMV-seropositive. The specimen sequenced was PBMCs. The nucleotides read TGTGCCAGCAGCTTGGTAGGGACAGGTAGCGAAAAACTGTTTTTT. Translated, this gives CASSLVGTGSEKLFF.